This entry concerns a single T cell receptor beta chain. Source study methods: From reference gene primer amplification, estimates of nucleated cell counts were derived. The assay was immunoSEQ multiplex PCR, and TCRdb's table has in-frame clones only and misses some. From that table come the V and J calls and clone size; the DNA was used to work out D and trimming. This table has about 180,000 clones, approximately 80% appearing once. Looked up from germline, CDR1 is LNHDA and CDR2 is SQIVND (reference sequence). The germline V and J ends were trimmed by 5 bases and 3 bases, with 17 bases remaining between them. This CDR3 has 16 residues. This sample is drawn from a study of blood T cell repertoires in COVID-19.

The sequenced material came from PBMCs or T cells enriched from blood (not recorded which). The clonotype originates from a man aged 45-65 years who had recovered from COVID-19. The V call is TRBV19, the J call TRBJ2-1, with D perhaps matching TRBD1 (5 bases). Written as DNA, the CDR3 is TGTGCCAGTAGTCCACCGGGCAGGGTGGGCTACAATGAGCAGTTCTTC. As protein: CASSPPGRVGYNEQFF. Combining the CDR3 with reference TRBV19 and TRBJ2-1 gives the whole variable domain DGGITQSPKYLFRKEGQNVTLSCEQNLNHDAMYWYRQDPGQGLRLIYYSQIVNDFQKGDIAEGYSVSREKKESFPLTVTSAQKNPTAFYLCASSPPGRVGYNEQFFGPGTRLTVL.